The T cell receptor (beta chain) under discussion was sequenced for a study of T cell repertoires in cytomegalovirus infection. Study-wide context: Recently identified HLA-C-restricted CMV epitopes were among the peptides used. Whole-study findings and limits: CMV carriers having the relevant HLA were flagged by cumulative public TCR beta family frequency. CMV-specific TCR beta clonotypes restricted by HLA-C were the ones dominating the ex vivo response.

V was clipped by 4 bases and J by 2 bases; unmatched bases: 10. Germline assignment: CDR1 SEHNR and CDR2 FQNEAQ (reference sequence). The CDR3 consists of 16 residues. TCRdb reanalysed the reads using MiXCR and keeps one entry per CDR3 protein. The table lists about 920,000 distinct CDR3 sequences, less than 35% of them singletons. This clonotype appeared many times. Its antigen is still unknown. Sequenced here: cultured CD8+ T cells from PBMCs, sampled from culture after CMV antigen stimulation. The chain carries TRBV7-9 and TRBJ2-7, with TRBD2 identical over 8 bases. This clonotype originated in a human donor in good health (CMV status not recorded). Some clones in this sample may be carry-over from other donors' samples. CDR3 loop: CASSSSSGGPPYEQYV. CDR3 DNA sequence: TGTGCCAGCAGCTCTTCCAGCGGGGGCCCCCCCTACGAGCAGTACGTC.